This T cell receptor (beta chain) was captured in a study of cytotoxic CD8 clonotypes in ibrutinib-treated CLL. This CDR3 region has 13 residues. Per germline, CDR1 SNHLY and CDR2 FYNNEI. V was cut by 11 bases and J by 1 base, with 14 bases left in between. Findings of the study overall: Baseline clonality exceeded age-matched healthy donors and tracked circulating CD8+ T-cell counts.

Roughly 2 micrograms of genomic DNA, which was extracted from cryopreserved PBMCs, served as the material used for the TCR beta libraries. Concerning this clone itself: Its antigen is unknown.

The data were produced by immunoSEQ multiplex PCR, yet TCRdb's version contains in-frame clones alone and is incomplete. The data contain roughly 160,000 clones, roughly 80% of them singletons. Sequencing was performed on PBMCs, taken after 24 months of ibrutinib treatment. The genes are TRBV2 and TRBJ1-2, with D perhaps TRBD1 (6 bases). The sequence came from a human donor with chronic lymphocytic leukemia. The CDR3 protein is CALRTDYNYGYTF. Written as DNA, the CDR3 is TGTGCCCTCCGGACAGACTATAACTATGGCTACACCTTC.